These 22 T cell receptor beta chains came from one sample sequenced in a study of regulatory T cells in long-lasting Graves disease. As for time point: newly diagnosed GD, antithyroid drugs for less than 3 months. Generation of the TCR library employed RNA extracted from PBMCs. iRepertoire HTBI primers and Arm-PCR of CDR3 regions built TCR beta libraries. TCRdb passed the multiplex PCR reads through MiXCR, listing each CDR3 protein once. The data show 400,000 to 550,000 distinct CDR3 sequences, with less than 20% seen just once and roughly a tenth held by the top ten. These same records also appear under a second study, on T cells in Graves' hyperthyroidism and ophthalmopathy.

This specimen consisted of peripheral blood mononuclear cells (PBMCs), obtained at new diagnosis, from a patient treated with antithyroid drugs. Receptors were obtained from a woman under 40 with Graves disease.

In regard to this clonotype: A far larger clone is one nucleotide away, so this likely arose from a read error. The rearrangement links TRBV7-2 to TRBJ2-7; possible D gene TRBD1, 6 bases. Germline V gives CDR1 SGHTA, CDR2 FQGNSA. The CDR3 runs to 13 residues. CDR3 nucleotide sequence: TGTGACAGCAGCTTTACAGGGTCCCACGAGCAGTACTTC. It specifies CDSSFTGSHEQYF. Drawing the rest from reference TRBV7-2 and TRBJ2-7, the complete variable domain is GAGVSQSPSNKVTEKGKDVELRCDPISGHTALYWYRQSLGQGLEFLIYFQGNSAPDKSGLPSDRFSAERTGGSVSTLTIQRTQQEDSAVYLCDSSFTGSHEQYFGPGTRLTVT.

Ten or more counts support this clonotype. The CDR3 protein is CASSPTDSNQPQHF. The DNA of the CDR3 is TGTGCCAGCTCTCCCACCGATAGCAATCAGCCCCAGCATTTT. The V and J genes are TRBV18 and TRBJ1-5; no clear D. Germline values: CDR1 KGHSH, CDR2 LQKENI. Trimming shortened V by 6 bases and J by 0 bases, and 9 bases separated the two germline ends. The CDR3 sequence is 14 residues long.

Concerning this clonotype: This may be a read error, as it is one base from a much larger clone. Likely a read error: the CDR3 ends without its conserved phenylalanine or tryptophan. The V call is TRBV27, the J call TRBJ2-7, with D possibly TRBD1 on 6 matching bases. Germline V lookup: CDR1 MNHEY, CDR2 SMNVEV (reference sequence). The CDR3 is 15 amino acids. The chain's CDR3 is CASSLSSDRPLKQYL. DNA for the CDR3: TGTGCCAGCAGCTTATCTAGTGACAGGCCCCTCAAGCAGTACCTC.

The CDR3 DNA follows: TGCAGTGCTACGACTCGTGAAATTTACGAGCAGTACTTC. This sequence encodes CSATTREIYEQYF. This sequence joins TRBV20-1 and TRBJ2-7; D call uncertain. V was pared by 4 bases and J by 4 bases, with 14 bases between. There are 13 residues in the CDR3. CDR1 DFQATT and CDR2 SNEGSKA come from the germline V gene (reference sequence).

This clonotype has a count of ten or more. The chain has TRBV15 and TRBJ2-2; TRBD2 aligns across 13 bases. Per germline, CDR1 LNHNV and CDR2 YYDKDF (reference sequence). V shed 3 bases, J shed 6 bases, and the junction held 13 bases outside the gene matches. The CDR3 loop spans 19 amino acids. The CDR3 DNA reads TGTGCCACCAGCAGGTCCGTAGGACTAGCGGGAGATTATCCCGGGGAGCTGTTTTTT. Its translation is CATSRSVGLAGDYPGELFF.

This clonotype has at least ten counts. V gene TRBV7-2 combines with J gene TRBJ2-3; no reliable D call. This CDR3 spans 13 amino acids. Trimming removed 0 bases at V and 6 bases at J, with 7 bases between. The germline CDR1 and CDR2 sequences are SGHTA and FQGNSA. The CDR3 sequence: CASSLAIMDTQYF. DNA of the CDR3: TGTGCCAGCAGCTTAGCGATCATGGATACGCAGTATTTT.

J is TRBJ2-3 and V is TRBV10-3; possible D gene TRBD2, 6 bases. Trimming pared 11 bases from V and 0 bases from J, leaving 15 bases between. Germline V gene data show CDR1 as ENHRY and CDR2 as SYGVKD. This CDR3 contains 14 residues. CDR3 protein: CALSSAKSTDTQYF. For the CDR3, the DNA is TGTGCCCTCTCTAGCGCAAAAAGCACAGATACGCAGTATTTT.

As to this clonotype: A clone one base away is much larger, so this may be a read error. The chain combines TRBV3-1 with TRBJ1-2; D is perhaps TRBD1 (6 bases). Germline CDR1 reads LGHDT; CDR2 reads YNNKEL (reference sequence). The CDR3 is made up of 18 amino acids. The ends were cut back, 6 bases at V and 8 bases at J, with 31 bases in the middle. CDR3: CASSLTRSPGHETWGYTF. The CDR3 bases are TGTGCCAGCAGTCTTACTCGTTCTCCGGGACATGAGACGTGGGGCTACACCTTC.

The chain combines TRBV19 with TRBJ2-5, with D unclear. Germline CDR1 reads LNHDA; CDR2 reads SQIVND (reference sequence). Trimming took off 3 bases at V and 1 base at J, with 6 bases between the two ends. The CDR3 totals 13 residues. DNA of the CDR3: TGTGCCAGTAGTATCCACTTCCAAGAGACCCAGTACTTC. As protein: CASSIHFQETQYF.

The table lists this clonotype with many counts. The chain is built from TRBV6-2 or TRBV6-3 and TRBJ2-3, with 9 bases fitting TRBD2. V shed 0 bases and J 0 bases; nucleotides not matched to a gene: 4. The CDR3 contains 17 residues. Looked up from germline, CDR1 is MNHEY and CDR2 is SVGEGT. DNA of the CDR3: TGTGCCAGCAGTTACTCGGCTAGCGGGGCTAGCACAGATACGCAGTATTTT. This encodes CASSYSASGASTDTQYF.

J is TRBJ2-3 and V is TRBV6-2 or TRBV6-3; 11 bases are a match to TRBD2. The CDR3 has 16 residues. Germline CDR1 MNHEY, CDR2 SVGEGT. V gave up 5 bases and J gave up 6 bases; unmatched junction bases: 10. The CDR3: CASSTHSGREGDTQYF. CDR3 sequence (DNA): TGTGCCAGCAGTACCCATAGCGGGAGGGAGGGGGATACGCAGTATTTT.

As concerns this clonotype: A much more abundant neighbour one base away suggests this may be a read error. This chain uses TRBV18 with TRBJ1-1, with 9 positions matching TRBD1. Germline V gene lookup returns CDR1 KGHSH and CDR2 LQKENI. V trimming: 4 bases; J trimming: 5 bases; junction bases outside the gene matches: 11. CDR3 length: 16 residues. The CDR3 spells CASSLRDRVAATEAFF. The CDR3 nucleotides are TGTGCCAGCTCACTACGGGACAGGGTGGCCGCGACTGAAGCTTTCTTT.

At least ten counts were recorded for this clonotype. The chain uses TRBV4-1 and TRBJ1-1, with 8 bases fitting TRBD1. This CDR3 is 16 amino acids long. Germline V gene sequence: CDR1 MGHRA, CDR2 YSYEKL. V was clipped by 6 bases and J by 1 base; unmatched bases: 10. The CDR3 DNA follows: TGCGCCAGCAGTACGAACTGGGACAGGCGGAACACTGAAGCTTTCTTT. It encodes CASSTNWDRRNTEAFF.

The chain joins TRBV20-1 to TRBJ2-7, with a weak D call TRBD2 (5 bases). From germline, CDR1 is DFQATT and CDR2 SNEGSKA (reference sequence). The CDR3 has 16 residues. With 3 bases removed from V and 1 base from J, the gap between germline ends came to 19 bases. CDR3: CSARDRRTLGSYEQYF. DNA for the CDR3: TGCAGTGCTAGGGATAGGAGGACCTTGGGGTCCTACGAGCAGTACTTC.

This clonotype showed up many times. The chain combines TRBV2 with TRBJ1-2; D uncertain. V lost 5 bases and J 5 bases, leaving 12 bases between the germline ends. The CDR3 is 13 residues long. Germline V gene sequence: CDR1 SNHLY, CDR2 FYNNEI. The CDR3 DNA reads TGTGCCAGCAGTCAGGCGGTCCATTATGGCTACACCTTC. Translating it yields CASSQAVHYGYTF.

This clonotype was recorded many times. The rearrangement uses TRBV12-3 or TRBV12-4 and TRBJ2-2; 7 bases line up with TRBD1. Trimming at V came to 5 bases and at J to 4 bases, leaving 4 bases not matched to a gene. There are 14 residues in the CDR3. The CDR3 protein is CASSPDRATGELFF. As DNA, the CDR3 is TGTGCCAGCAGTCCAGACAGGGCCACCGGGGAGCTGTTTTTT.

This clonotype was detected only a few times. V usage is TRBV9 and J usage is TRBJ2-2, with TRBD2 identical over 9 bases. V was pared by 3 bases and J by 3 bases, with 6 bases of the junction left unmatched. In germline, CDR1 is SGDLS, CDR2 YYNGEE. This CDR3 region has 16 residues. CDR3 sequence: CASSAGLAGYTGELFF. In DNA, the CDR3 is TGTGCCAGCAGCGCCGGGCTAGCGGGGTACACCGGGGAGCTGTTTTTT.

A remark on this clonotype: This sequence is one base from a far larger clone and is likely a read error. This chain connects TRBV2 to TRBJ2-7; 7 bases align to TRBD1. The CDR3 loop spans 14 amino acids. The germline gives CDR1 SNHLY, CDR2 FYNNEI. CDR3 bases: TGTGGCAGCAGTAGAGAGGGGGCTGCCCACGAGCAGTACTTC. This codes for CGSSREGAAHEQYF. The whole variable domain, remainder taken from reference TRBV2 and TRBJ2-7, is EPEVTQTPSHQVTQMGQEVILRCVPISNHLYFYWYRQILGQKVEFLVSFYNNEISEKSEIFDDQFSVERPDGSNFTLKIRSTKLEDSAMYFCGSSREGAAHEQYFGPGTRLTVT.

With regard to this clonotype: Only one base separates this from a far larger clonotype, so it likely reflects a read error. The rearrangement links TRBV7-9 to TRBJ2-1, with no clear D. The CDR3 contains 19 residues. Germline V gives CDR1 SEHNR, CDR2 FQNEAQ (reference sequence). This chain's CDR3 is CASSSPPRPLGSSYNEQLF. The CDR3 coding sequence is TGTGCTAGCAGCTCCCCTCCACGTCCCCTAGGTAGCTCCTACAATGAGCAGCTCTTC.

This clonotype appeared many times. V is TRBV18 and J is TRBJ2-3; TRBD2 matches 11 bases. From germline, CDR1 is KGHSH and CDR2 LQKENI. The CDR3 spans 18 residues. Trimming at V came to 5 bases and at J to 6 bases, leaving 16 bases not matched to a gene. CDR3 loop: CASSSNGGTSGEEDTQYF. CDR3 nucleotide sequence: TGTGCCAGCTCATCAAACGGAGGGACTAGCGGAGAGGAGGATACGCAGTATTTT.

This chain joins TRBV5-1 and TRBJ2-3; D perhaps matches TRBD2 (5 bases). V dropped 5 bases and J dropped 1 base, with 11 bases sitting between them. Germline values: CDR1 SGHRS, CDR2 YFSETQ. CDR3 size: 14 residues. CDR3 amino acids: CASSPGIRTDTQYF. The CDR3 nucleotides are TGCGCCAGCAGTCCGGGGATACGCACAGATACGCAGTATTTT.

This clonotype has at least ten counts. In DNA form, the CDR3 reads TGCGCCAGCAGCCCCGTAGCGGGAGTCGACACCGGGGAGCTGTTTTTT. Translating gives CASSPVAGVDTGELFF. The chain uses TRBV5-1 and TRBJ2-2; 9 nucleotides line up with TRBD2. The CDR3 is made up of 16 amino acids. Germline-derived CDR1 and CDR2 are SGHRS and YFSETQ. The ends lost 4 bases at V and 3 bases at J; junction bases unmatched: 7.